The present entry profiles one T cell receptor beta chain with its context. This specimen comes from a study of blood T cell repertoires in COVID-19. At the level of the study: Samples taken during acute and convalescent COVID-19 were collected in the United States, Italy and Spain. PBMCs, B-cell-depleted T cells, or T cells were the source of the cDNA or gDNA that made up the material.

Seattle's cohort entered during active infection and was followed longitudinally. Trimming shortened V by 6 bases and J by 2 bases, and 11 bases separated the two germline ends. Germline values: CDR1 LNHDA, CDR2 SQIVND (reference sequence). The CDR3 runs 13 residues. Methods used by the authors: Reference gene primer amplification gave nucleated cell count estimates. Profiling relied on immunoSEQ multiplex PCR, and the TCRdb table lists in-frame clones only, not all of them. V and J calls and clone size are copied from that table; D and trimming were computed from the DNA. The sample lists 350,000 to 450,000 clones; around 87% were seen once.

The chain has TRBV19 and TRBJ2-7; D possibly corresponds to TRBD1 (5 bases). This receptor was obtained from a woman aged 55-70 years with COVID-19, enrolled during active disease. Source material: peripheral blood. CDR3 in amino acids: CASRRSGTYEQYF. The DNA for the CDR3 is TGTGCCAGTAGACGATCAGGGACCTACGAGCAGTACTTC.